Below, 5 T cell receptor beta chains from the same sample are listed, as sequenced in a study of T-cell reconstitution after alpha-beta-depleted transplantation in children. Preparation of the TCRbeta library was carried out with unique molecular identifiers. MiXCR was run by TCRdb on the PCR reads, yielding one entry per CDR3 protein. Of about 980,000 distinct CDR3 sequences in the sample, 25% to 30% were seen once. The starting material was PBMCs, mostly from graft donor cells, obtained 360 days after TCRalphabeta/CD19-depleted stem cell transplant. The origin of the receptors is a boy under three years old who had a stem cell transplant for SCID, so the T cells may come from the graft donor.

The rearrangement uses TRBV20-1 and TRBJ2-5, with D tentatively TRBD2 (6 bases). Between the trimmed V and J ends, which lost 1 base and 4 bases, there was a span of 22 bases. The germline V gene encodes CDR1 DFQATT and CDR2 SNEGSKA (reference sequence). This CDR3 contains 17 residues. CDR3 nucleotides: TGCAGTGCTAGAGGCGTCATCGAGGGACTGGGGGGAGAGACCCAGTACTTC. Amino acids: CSARGVIEGLGGETQYF.

The rearrangement joins TRBV20-1 to TRBJ2-3; 7 nucleotides agree with TRBD1. Germline loops: CDR1 DFQATT, CDR2 SNEGSKA (reference sequence). V dropped 1 base and J dropped 7; count of bases not matched to a gene: 2. This CDR3 is built from 12 residues. The CDR3 bases are TGCAGTGCTAGAGGGACAGGTTATACGCAGTATTTT. It codes for CSARGTGYTQYF.

This chain connects TRBV12-3 or TRBV12-4 to TRBJ1-5; D not certain. V shed 2 bases and J shed 7 bases, with 6 bases lying between them. The CDR3 has 12 residues. The CDR3 spells CASSLTTQPQHF. The CDR3 DNA sequence: TGTGCCAGCAGTTTAACAACCCAGCCCCAGCATTTT.

This clonotype was recorded only once. The V and J genes are TRBV12-3 or TRBV12-4 and TRBJ2-1; 10 bases agree with TRBD1. The CDR3 extends over 16 amino acids. Trimming at V came to 6 bases and at J to 4 bases, leaving 9 bases not matched to a gene. In nucleotides, the CDR3 is TGTGCCAGCAGACGACAGGGGGCGAATTCGTACAATGAGCAGTTCTTC. The encoded protein is CASRRQGANSYNEQFF.

This clonotype was seen more than once but under ten times. V is TRBV4-2 and J is TRBJ2-7; D is perhaps TRBD2 (6 bases). V lost 1 base and J 5 bases, leaving 12 bases between the germline ends. The CDR3 extends over 14 amino acids. Per the germline V gene, CDR1 is LGHNA and CDR2 is YNFKEQ. This CDR3 reads CASSQVTSSHEQYF. As DNA, the CDR3 is TGTGCCAGCAGCCAAGTAACTAGCAGCCACGAGCAGTACTTC.